This TCR beta chain was captured by sequencing in a study of CD8 T cells in Susac syndrome. About the study: Sequenced Susac syndrome patients included 5 or 6 with active disease and under 10 who were in remission. At blood draw, Susac syndrome patients were therapy-naive, on corticosteroids, or on intravenous immunoglobulin alone.

Points on this clonotype: The target antigen is unknown.

Findings and caveats of the study: Within Susac syndrome CD4+ T cell repertoires, clonal expansion was not evident.

The RNA, about 0.45 to 1 ug, was put through reverse transcription using random hexamers. One entry per CDR3 protein, called by TCRdb with MiXCR from the immunoSEQ multiplex PCR reads. The table has around 170,000 distinct CDR3 sequences, approximately 94% seen once. Per the germline V gene, CDR1 is MGHRA and CDR2 is YSYEKL. CDR3 size: 16 residues. V was shortened by 0 bases and J by 1 base, with 10 bases between the two germline ends. Sequenced sample: CD4+ T cells from PBMCs. This receptor was obtained from a human donor with Susac syndrome. J is TRBJ2-1 and V is TRBV4-1; TRBD1 might be the D (5 bases). CDR3 protein: CASSQDRAGSYNEQFF. The CDR3 DNA reads TGCGCCAGCAGCCAAGATCGGGCAGGGTCCTACAATGAGCAGTTCTTC.